Below are 22 T cell receptor beta chains sequenced from a single sample in a study of shared clonotypes between healthy human individuals. Data came from immunoSEQ multiplex PCR; TCRdb stores just in-frame clones and leaves some out. The top ten clones hold roughly 0.14% of a sample with about 2.4 million clones, approximately 90% of them seen once. Sequenced material: naive CD4+ T cells sorted from blood. The subset is: CD45RA+ positively selected. The receptors were gathered from a young man in good health.

The rearrangement links TRBV11-2 to TRBJ2-4; D not certain. Trimming stripped 8 bases from V and 3 bases from J, with 14 bases between. This CDR3 comprises 14 residues. Germline assignment: CDR1 SGHAT and CDR2 FQNNGV. CDR3 sequence reads: CASSAPKFKNIQYF. Here the CDR3 DNA reads TGTGCCAGCTCCGCACCCAAGTTCAAAAACATTCAGTACTTC.

The chain's CDR3 is CASSFQRDNYEQYF. The DNA for the CDR3 is TGTGCCAGCAGCTTCCAGAGGGACAACTACGAGCAGTACTTC. The chain couples TRBV7-2 to TRBJ2-7, with D perhaps TRBD1 (6 bases). This CDR3 has 14 amino acids. The germline V gene has CDR1 SGHTA and CDR2 FQGNSA. Trimming took off 3 bases at V and 3 bases at J, with 12 bases between the two ends. The full variable domain, in which reference TRBV7-2 and TRBJ2-7 provide the parts outside the CDR3, is GAGVSQSPSNKVTEKGKDVELRCDPISGHTALYWYRQSLGQGLEFLIYFQGNSAPDKSGLPSDRFSAERTGGSVSTLTIQRTQQEDSAVYLCASSFQRDNYEQYFGPGTRLTVT.

V and J are TRBV7-2 and TRBJ1-1; D possibly corresponds to TRBD1 (6 bases). CDR1 SGHTA and CDR2 FQGNSA come from the germline V gene. The CDR3 totals 13 residues. The V end lost 1 base, the J end lost 8 bases, and 11 bases lay between the germline ends. The CDR3 region is CASSLDRALEAFF. CDR3 in DNA: TGTGCCAGCAGCTTAGACAGGGCCCTAGAAGCTTTCTTT.

The chain employs TRBV7-2 and TRBJ2-7; 7 bases agree with TRBD2. Germline CDR1 reads SGHTA; CDR2 reads FQGNSA. CDR3 length: 16 amino acids. V lost 0 bases, J lost 7 bases, and 12 bases stayed unmatched. The CDR3 here is CASSLASGGSSGEQYF. CDR3 in DNA: TGTGCCAGCAGCTTAGCTAGTGGCGGGAGCTCGGGGGAGCAGTACTTC.

This clone was detected only once. This same CDR3 is encoded by further DNA sequences in the sample. The chain has TRBV5-1 and TRBJ2-2; no clear D. V was cut by 5 bases and J by 0 bases, with 5 bases left in between. The CDR3 runs 13 residues. Germline V CDR1 and CDR2: SGHRS, YFSETQ. The CDR3 DNA follows: TGCGCCAGCAGTGGCACGAACACCGGGGAGCTGTTTTTT. The encoded protein is CASSGTNTGELFF. Full variable domain (remainder filled in from reference TRBV5-1 and TRBJ2-2): KAGVTQTPRYLIKTRGQQVTLSCSPISGHRSVSWYQQTPGQGLQFLFEYFSETQRNKGNFPGRFSGRQFSNSRSEMNVSTLELGDSALYLCASSGTNTGELFFGEGSRLTVL.

The chain recombines TRBV2 with TRBJ2-1; D is perhaps TRBD1 (5 bases). The CDR3 spans 12 residues. CDR1 SNHLY and CDR2 FYNNEI come from the germline V gene. V was shortened by 7 bases and J by 8 bases, with 12 bases between the two germline ends. The CDR3 protein is CASKGRHDEQFF. CDR3 sequence (DNA): TGTGCCAGCAAGGGGCGCCACGATGAGCAGTTCTTC.

Of note for this clone: The sample carries other DNA sequences with the same CDR3. This rearrangement joins TRBV5-4 to TRBJ2-2, with 9 bases that match TRBD2. The CDR3 extends over 15 amino acids. The J segment lost 1 base and the V segment lost 2 bases, leaving 0 bases of the junction unmatched. Germline values: CDR1 SGHNT, CDR2 YYREEE (reference sequence). CDR3 sequence (DNA): TGTGCCAGCAGCTTAGCGGGAGGGAACACCGGGGAGCTGTTTTTT. Translated, it gives CASSLAGGNTGELFF.

Of note for this clone: Other DNA sequences of this sample code for an identical CDR3. The chain is built from TRBV28 and TRBJ1-4; D ambiguous. In germline, CDR1 is MDHEN, CDR2 SYDVKM. The CDR3 totals 13 residues. V lost 7 bases, J lost 2 bases, and 8 bases lay in between. CDR3: CASTLGTNEKLFF. The CDR3 DNA sequence: TGTGCCAGCACCCTAGGGACTAATGAAAAACTGTTTTTT.

The rearrangement links TRBV5-4 to TRBJ2-1; TRBD2 matches at 13 bases. The CDR3 totals 15 residues. Trimming took 4 bases from V and 15 from J; bases not matched to a gene: 13. Germline-derived CDR1 and CDR2 are SGHNT and YYREEE (reference sequence). The CDR3 coding sequence is TGTGCCAGCAGCCCATCGTGGACTAGCGGGAGCGTCGGGTTCTTC. This sequence encodes CASSPSWTSGSVGFF.

V and J are TRBV7-2 and TRBJ2-5, with D perhaps TRBD1 (5 bases). Germline V gives CDR1 SGHTA, CDR2 FQGNSA. Trimming removed 1 base from V and 5 bases from J, with 8 bases in between. This CDR3 has 13 residues. The CDR3 bases are TGTGCCAGCAGCTTAGAGCCAGGGGAGACCCAGTACTTC. Translating gives CASSLEPGETQYF.

The chain is built from TRBV18 and TRBJ1-2, with TRBD1 as a possible D gene (6 bases). The CDR3 runs to 14 residues. V was pared by 3 bases and J by 0 bases, with 8 bases between. The germline gives CDR1 KGHSH, CDR2 LQKENI. CDR3 sequence (DNA): TGTGCCAGCTCACCGACAGGCCCTAACTATGGCTACACCTTC. Amino acid sequence: CASSPTGPNYGYTF.

CDR3 DNA: TGTGCCAGCAGCAAAGCGGCTAGCGGGGGAACAGATACGCAGTATTTT. Translating gives CASSKAASGGTDTQYF. V is TRBV7-9 and J is TRBJ2-3, with TRBD2 matching over 10 bases. Looked up from germline, CDR1 is SEHNR and CDR2 is FQNEAQ (reference sequence). CDR3 length: 16 amino acids. The V gene end was trimmed by 5 bases and the J gene end by 3 bases; junction bases not matched to a gene: 8.

The sample holds one count of this clone. The chain is built from TRBV18 and TRBJ1-1; TRBD1 agrees at 7 bases. The CDR3 is 14 residues long. The trim removed 5 bases at V and 0 bases at J, leaving 3 bases unmatched. Germline assignment: CDR1 KGHSH and CDR2 LQKENI. The DNA of the CDR3 is TGTGCCAGCTCATGGGGACAGATGAACACTGAAGCTTTCTTT. Translation: CASSWGQMNTEAFF.

V gene TRBV19 combines with J gene TRBJ2-3; D may be TRBD1 or TRBD2 (5 bases each). The CDR3 is made up of 15 amino acids. V was cut by 5 bases and J by 0 bases, with 12 bases left in between. CDR1 is LNHDA, CDR2 SQIVND, per germline (reference sequence). The CDR3 is CASSVGPGSTDTQYF. Written as DNA, the CDR3 is TGTGCCAGTAGTGTGGGGCCGGGAAGCACAGATACGCAGTATTTT.

The J gene is TRBJ2-3, the V gene TRBV5-1; D possibly matches TRBD1 or TRBD2 (5 bases each). CDR3 length equals 16 residues. CDR1 is SGHRS, CDR2 YFSETQ, per germline. V gave up 0 bases and J gave up 1 base, with 12 bases separating them. The CDR3 sequence: CASSLGGTPGTDTQYF. CDR3 bases: TGCGCCAGCAGCTTGGGGGGGACGCCCGGCACAGATACGCAGTATTTT.

V is TRBV5-1 and J is TRBJ2-2, with TRBD1 as a possible D gene (6 bases). The V gene's germline CDR1 is SGHRS and CDR2 YFSETQ. V lost 9 bases to trimming and J lost 0 bases, with 12 bases between them. This CDR3 comprises 14 residues. The CDR3 sequence: CATRDNANTGELFF. The CDR3 DNA reads TGCGCCACCCGGGACAACGCGAACACCGGGGAGCTGTTTTTT.

The chain employs TRBV5-4 and TRBJ2-7; 7 bases agree with TRBD1. Germline trimming cut 4 bases from V and 1 base from J; bases unmatched to any gene: 2. Germline V gene lookup returns CDR1 SGHNT and CDR2 YYREEE (reference sequence). The CDR3 runs to 13 residues. CDR3 amino acids: CASSRGQSYEQYF. The CDR3 DNA sequence: TGTGCCAGCAGCAGGGGGCAGTCCTACGAGCAGTACTTC.

The rearrangement uses TRBV30 and TRBJ2-5; a weak D match, TRBD2 (6 bases). Germline CDR1 GTSNPN, CDR2 SVGIG (reference sequence). The ends were cut back, 2 bases at V and 2 bases at J, with 15 bases in the middle. The CDR3 runs 15 residues. The CDR3: CAWSPFAAGQETQYF. The CDR3 DNA reads TGTGCCTGGAGTCCTTTTGCGGCGGGGCAAGAGACCCAGTACTTC.

As for this clone: At the DNA level, this CDR3 is encoded by other sequences in the same sample as well. The genes are TRBV5-1 and TRBJ2-5; no reliable D call. Trimming pared 1 base from V and 3 bases from J, leaving 4 bases between. CDR3 size: 12 residues. Germline V gene data show CDR1 as SGHRS and CDR2 as YFSETQ. Here the CDR3 reads CASSLREETQYF. CDR3 DNA: TGCGCCAGCAGCTTGCGGGAAGAGACCCAGTACTTC.

This rearrangement joins TRBV10-3 to TRBJ1-5; TRBD1 is a possible D gene (6 bases). Germline V gene lookup returns CDR1 ENHRY and CDR2 SYGVKD. This CDR3 has 14 residues. Deletions cut 4 bases from V and 7 bases from J, with 14 bases between. CDR3 nucleotide sequence: TGTGCCATCAGTGGTTCAGGGGAGGTCCAGCCCCAGCATTTT. The encoded protein is CAISGSGEVQPQHF.

The chain carries TRBV27 and TRBJ2-7, with 11 bases identical to TRBD1. Germline V gene data show CDR1 as MNHEY and CDR2 as SMNVEV (reference sequence). The CDR3 contains 15 residues. With 4 bases clipped from V and 2 bases from J, the junction kept 4 bases outside the gene matches. The CDR3 region is CASSYRDRGAYEQYF. The CDR3 nucleotides are TGTGCCAGCAGTTACCGGGACAGGGGGGCCTACGAGCAGTACTTC.

J is TRBJ1-1 and V is TRBV5-1, with 7 bases that match TRBD1. This CDR3 has 15 residues. The trim removed 2 bases at V and 3 bases at J, leaving 7 bases unmatched. Per the germline V gene, CDR1 is SGHRS and CDR2 is YFSETQ. The CDR3 DNA follows: TGCGCCAGCAGCTTAATTGGTCAGGGGGACACTGAAGCTTTCTTT. Amino acids: CASSLIGQGDTEAFF.